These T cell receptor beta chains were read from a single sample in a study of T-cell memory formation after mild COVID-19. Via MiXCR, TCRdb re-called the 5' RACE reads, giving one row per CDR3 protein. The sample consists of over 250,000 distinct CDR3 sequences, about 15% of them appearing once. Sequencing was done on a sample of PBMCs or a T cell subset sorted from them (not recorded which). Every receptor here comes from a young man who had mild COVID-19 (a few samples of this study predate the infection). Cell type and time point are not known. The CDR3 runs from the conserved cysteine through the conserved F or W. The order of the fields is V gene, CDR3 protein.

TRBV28	CASSLGAFTYSPLHF
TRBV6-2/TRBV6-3	CASSALTYEGYNEQFF
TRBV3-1	CASSQDWGKDTQYF
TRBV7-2	CASSPMGQTQYF
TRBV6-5	CASSRTGRNNSPLHF
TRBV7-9	CASSLVRLAGGLGETQYF
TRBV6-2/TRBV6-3	CASTSTGTGISGNTIYF
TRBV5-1	CASSLGWNTEAFF
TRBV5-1	CASRKTGANTEAFF
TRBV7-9	CASSTTAYTEAFF
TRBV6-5	CASSYRAAGEQYF
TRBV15	CATSRDVAGMGNQETQYF
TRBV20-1	CSARAVTGITYNEQFF
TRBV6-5	CASSRTGQGWEETQYF
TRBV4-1	CASSQEILAGGYEQFF
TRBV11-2	CASSSVRGGRGAQTQYF
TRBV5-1	CASSLAGQLNQPQHF
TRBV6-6	CASSHGQLNQPQHF
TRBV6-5	CASRRGLRNTEAFF
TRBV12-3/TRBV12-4	CASSFAAGYLHGYTF
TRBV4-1	CASSHTGTGYGYTF
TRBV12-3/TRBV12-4	CASKAGATSTDTQYF
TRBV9	CASSSRQGPGNTIYF
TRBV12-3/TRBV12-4	CASSRNRQGNQPQHF
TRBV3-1	CASSLSTGVGPPLHF
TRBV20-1	CSATKTSGGSRVREQFF
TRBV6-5	CASSYSAGTPQHF
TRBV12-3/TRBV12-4	CASSEAAWPFYGYTF
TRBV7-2	CASSAKNTEAFF
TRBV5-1	CASSFNGRTALTDTQYF
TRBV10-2	CASSETYTHTSYGYTF
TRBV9	CASRVDWRGPDEQFF
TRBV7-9	CATAKQNTEAFF
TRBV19	CASSIGFYNEQFF
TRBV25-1	CASSEAWQFAGELFF
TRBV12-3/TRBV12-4	CASSLEVLSTDTQYF
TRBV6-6	CASSYASRQGRTEAFF
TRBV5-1	CASRAGQIGDYGYTF
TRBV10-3	CATTADSGANVLTF
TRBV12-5	CASGPGQGWYSPLHF
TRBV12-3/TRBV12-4	CASTGQINQPQHF
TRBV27	CASSSGGEANYGYTF
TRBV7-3	CASSSGWTGELFF
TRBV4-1	CASSQATPNYGYTF
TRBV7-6	CASSLGRQTEAFF